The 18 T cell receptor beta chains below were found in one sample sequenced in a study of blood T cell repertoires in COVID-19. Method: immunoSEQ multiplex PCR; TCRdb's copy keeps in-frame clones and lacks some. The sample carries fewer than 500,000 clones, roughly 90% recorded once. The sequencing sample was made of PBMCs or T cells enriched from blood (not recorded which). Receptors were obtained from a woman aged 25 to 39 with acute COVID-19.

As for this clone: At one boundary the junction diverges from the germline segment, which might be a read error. The CDR3 loop reads CASSLDRGGSDEQYF. DNA for the CDR3: TGTGCCAGCAGCTTAGATCGGGGAGGCTCCGACGAGCAGTACTTC. This chain uses TRBV11-2 with TRBJ2-7, with D perhaps TRBD2 (6 bases). The CDR3 runs 15 residues. Germline assignment: CDR1 SGHAT and CDR2 FQNNGV.

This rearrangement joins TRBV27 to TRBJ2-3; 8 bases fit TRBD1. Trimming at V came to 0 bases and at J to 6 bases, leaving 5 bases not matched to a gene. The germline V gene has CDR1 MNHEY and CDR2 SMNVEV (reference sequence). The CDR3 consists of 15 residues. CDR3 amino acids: CASSLSANRGDTQYF. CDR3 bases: TGTGCCAGCAGTTTATCAGCCAACAGGGGGGATACGCAGTATTTT.

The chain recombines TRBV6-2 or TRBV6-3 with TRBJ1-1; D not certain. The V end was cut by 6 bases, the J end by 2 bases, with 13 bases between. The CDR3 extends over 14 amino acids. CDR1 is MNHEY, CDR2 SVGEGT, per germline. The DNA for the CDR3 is TGTGCCAGCAGCGACCAGCGAGGTAACACTGAAGCTTTCTTT. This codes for CASSDQRGNTEAFF.

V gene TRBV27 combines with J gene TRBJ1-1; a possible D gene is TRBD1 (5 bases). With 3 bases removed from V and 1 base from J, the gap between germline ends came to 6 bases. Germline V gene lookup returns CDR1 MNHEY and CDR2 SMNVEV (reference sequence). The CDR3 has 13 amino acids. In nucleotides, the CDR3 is TGTGCCAGCAGTTTGACAGCGAACACTGAAGCTTTCTTT. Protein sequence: CASSLTANTEAFF.

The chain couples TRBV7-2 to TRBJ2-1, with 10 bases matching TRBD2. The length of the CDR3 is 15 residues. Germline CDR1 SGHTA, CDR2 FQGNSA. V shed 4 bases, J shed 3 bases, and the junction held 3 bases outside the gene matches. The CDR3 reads CASSSASGGYNEQFF. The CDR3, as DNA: TGTGCCAGCAGCTCTGCTAGCGGGGGCTACAATGAGCAGTTCTTC.

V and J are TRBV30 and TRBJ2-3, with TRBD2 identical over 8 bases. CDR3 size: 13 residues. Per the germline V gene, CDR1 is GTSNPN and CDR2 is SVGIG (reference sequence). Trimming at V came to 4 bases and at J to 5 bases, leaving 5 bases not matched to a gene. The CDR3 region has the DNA TGTGCCTGGAACAGCGGGGGAGGAGATACGCAGTATTTT. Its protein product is CAWNSGGGDTQYF.

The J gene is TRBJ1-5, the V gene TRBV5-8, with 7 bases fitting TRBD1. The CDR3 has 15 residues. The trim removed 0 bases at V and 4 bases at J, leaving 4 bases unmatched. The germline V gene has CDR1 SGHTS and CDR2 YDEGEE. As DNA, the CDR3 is TGTGCCAGCAGCTTGGGAGACAGGGATAATCAGCCCCAGCATTTT. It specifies CASSLGDRDNQPQHF.

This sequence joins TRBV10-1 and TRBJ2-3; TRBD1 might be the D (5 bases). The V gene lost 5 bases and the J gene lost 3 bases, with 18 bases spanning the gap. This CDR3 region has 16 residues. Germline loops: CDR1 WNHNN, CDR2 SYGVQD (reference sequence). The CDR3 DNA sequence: TGCGCCAGCAGTCCGACCACCTTTCGACAGACAGATACGCAGTATTTT. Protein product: CASSPTTFRQTDTQYF.

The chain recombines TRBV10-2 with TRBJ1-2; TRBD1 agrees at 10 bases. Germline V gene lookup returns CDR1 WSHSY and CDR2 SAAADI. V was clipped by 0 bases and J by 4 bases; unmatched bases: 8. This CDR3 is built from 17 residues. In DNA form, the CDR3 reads TGCGCCAGCAGTGAGTCGAGGACAGGGGGTCTCATCTATGGCTACACCTTC. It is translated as CASSESRTGGLIYGYTF.

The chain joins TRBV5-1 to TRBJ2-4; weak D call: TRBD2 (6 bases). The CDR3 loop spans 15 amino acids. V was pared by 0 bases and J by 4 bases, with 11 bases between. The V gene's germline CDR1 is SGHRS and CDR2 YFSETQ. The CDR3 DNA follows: TGCGCCAGCAGCTTGGACGCGGGGCGGAAAAACATTCAGTACTTC. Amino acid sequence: CASSLDAGRKNIQYF.

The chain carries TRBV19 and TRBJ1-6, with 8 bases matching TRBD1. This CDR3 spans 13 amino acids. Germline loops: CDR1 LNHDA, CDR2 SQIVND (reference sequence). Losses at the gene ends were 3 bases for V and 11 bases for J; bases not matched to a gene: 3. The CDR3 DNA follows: TGTGCCAGTAGTATCCAGGGGGCTACACCCCTCCACTTT. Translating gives CASSIQGATPLHF.

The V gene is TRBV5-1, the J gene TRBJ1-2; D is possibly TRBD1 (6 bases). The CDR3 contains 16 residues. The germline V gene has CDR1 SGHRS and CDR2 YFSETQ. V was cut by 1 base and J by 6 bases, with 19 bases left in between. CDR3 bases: TGCGCCAGCAGCTTGTCTTGGGGCAGGGGAGTCGATGGCTACACCTTC. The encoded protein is CASSLSWGRGVDGYTF.

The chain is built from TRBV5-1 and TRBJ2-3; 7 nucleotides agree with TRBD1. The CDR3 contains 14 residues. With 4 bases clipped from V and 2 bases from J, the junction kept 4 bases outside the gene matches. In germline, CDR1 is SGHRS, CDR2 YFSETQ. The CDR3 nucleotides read TGCGCCAGCAGCGTGGGACAGACCACAGATACGCAGTATTTT. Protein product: CASSVGQTTDTQYF.

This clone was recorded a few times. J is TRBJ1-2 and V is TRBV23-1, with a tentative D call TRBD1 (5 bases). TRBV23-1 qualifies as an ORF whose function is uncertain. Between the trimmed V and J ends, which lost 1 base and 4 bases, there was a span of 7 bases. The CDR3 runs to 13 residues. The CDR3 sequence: CASSQFQGYGYTF. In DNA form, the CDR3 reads TGCGCCAGCAGTCAATTCCAGGGCTATGGCTACACCTTC.

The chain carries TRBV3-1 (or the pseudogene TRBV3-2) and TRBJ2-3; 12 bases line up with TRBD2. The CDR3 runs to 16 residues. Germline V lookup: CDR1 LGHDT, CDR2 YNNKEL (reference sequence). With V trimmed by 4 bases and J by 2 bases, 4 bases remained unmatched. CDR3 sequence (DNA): TGTGCCAGCAGCCCAGGACTAGCGGGGCTCACAGATACGCAGTATTTT. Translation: CASSPGLAGLTDTQYF.

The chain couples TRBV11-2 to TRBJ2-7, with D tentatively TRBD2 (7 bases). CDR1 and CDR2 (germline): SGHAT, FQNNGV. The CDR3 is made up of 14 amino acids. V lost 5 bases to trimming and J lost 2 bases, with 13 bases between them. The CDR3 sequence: CASSVGRGAYEQYF. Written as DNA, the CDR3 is TGTGCCAGCAGCGTGGGGAGGGGGGCCTACGAGCAGTACTTC.

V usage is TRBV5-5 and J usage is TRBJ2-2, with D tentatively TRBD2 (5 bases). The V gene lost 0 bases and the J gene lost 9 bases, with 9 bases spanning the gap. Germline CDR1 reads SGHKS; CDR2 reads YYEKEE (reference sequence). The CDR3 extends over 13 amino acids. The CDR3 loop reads CASSLAEGRELFF. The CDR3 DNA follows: TGTGCCAGCAGCTTGGCCGAGGGTCGGGAGCTGTTTTTT.

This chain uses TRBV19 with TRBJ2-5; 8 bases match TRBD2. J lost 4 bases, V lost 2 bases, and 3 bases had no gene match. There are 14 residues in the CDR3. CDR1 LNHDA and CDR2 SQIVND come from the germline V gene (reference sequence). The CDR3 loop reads CASSINGGAETQYF. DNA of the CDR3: TGTGCCAGTAGTATAAACGGGGGGGCAGAGACCCAGTACTTC.